The 27 T cell receptor beta chains given below trace back to one sample, sequenced in a study of T cell responses to AZD1222 COVID-19 vaccine (dated by TCRdb to about 2021). Taken with the paper, the label for time point translates to: baseline before first vaccination. Library generation was performed with the immunoSEQ multiplex PCR assay. What TCRdb holds here is the immuneACCESS table cut down to in-frame rearrangements. Part of the clones is not present; checked against another copy, under half of the missing clones reflect an unresolved V gene, and the others are unexplained. Here the sample has about 140,000 clones; around 89% occur a single time. The ten largest clones add up to 4.7% of the sample. The sequencing here drew on peripheral blood, taken on day 0 of AZD1222 vaccination. The receptor set was obtained from an adult in good health.

The V gene is TRBV4-1, the J gene TRBJ1-4, with D uncertain. This CDR3 has 15 amino acids. Germline loops: CDR1 MGHRA, CDR2 YSYEKL. Trimming removed 1 base from V and 4 bases from J, with 10 bases in between. This CDR3 reads CASSQVGLFNEKLFF. In DNA, the CDR3 is TGCGCCAGCAGCCAAGTGGGATTGTTTAATGAAAAACTGTTTTTT.

The V call is TRBV28, the J call TRBJ1-5, with D uncertain. The germline V gene encodes CDR1 MDHEN and CDR2 SYDVKM. The CDR3 has 13 residues. V lost 3 bases and J 3 bases, leaving 6 bases between the germline ends. CDR3 amino acids: CASSFRYNQPQHF. The CDR3 bases are TGTGCCAGCAGTTTCAGATACAATCAGCCCCAGCATTTT.

This clone was seen only a few times. The genes are TRBV30 and TRBJ1-2; a possible D gene is TRBD1 (5 bases). The CDR3 is 16 amino acids. V gave up 0 bases and J gave up 1 base, with 15 bases separating them. Germline loops: CDR1 GTSNPN, CDR2 SVGIG (reference sequence). CDR3 nucleotides: TGTGCCTGGAGTGTACCCTGGGGGGAGGTTAACTATGGCTACACCTTC. It encodes CAWSVPWGEVNYGYTF.

The V gene is TRBV14, the J gene TRBJ2-7; D is unclear. V was clipped by 7 bases and J by 3 bases, with 16 bases between them. This CDR3 has 14 residues. CDR1 is SGHDN, CDR2 FVKESK, per germline. Written as DNA, the CDR3 is TGTGCCAGCAAGATTAATGGGCCGAACTACGAGCAGTACTTC. Amino acids: CASKINGPNYEQYF.

This clone was seen a single time. CDR3 protein: CASMPKNPSTDTQYF. DNA of the CDR3: TGTGCCAGCATGCCGAAGAATCCTAGCACAGATACGCAGTATTTT. The genes are TRBV27 and TRBJ2-3, with D hard to call. CDR3 length: 15 amino acids. Germline assignment: CDR1 MNHEY and CDR2 SMNVEV (reference sequence). V was cut by 7 bases and J by 0 bases, with 14 bases left in between.

The V gene is TRBV7-2, the J gene TRBJ1-1; 8 nucleotides agree with TRBD1. The junction had 7 bases not matched to a gene; V was cut back by 6 bases and J by 1 base. The CDR3 is 15 amino acids. The germline gives CDR1 SGHTA, CDR2 FQGNSA. The CDR3 DNA reads as TGTGCCAGCAGGCCTCCGGGACAGGCGAACACTGAAGCTTTCTTT. Residues: CASRPPGQANTEAFF.

The chain joins TRBV29-1 to TRBJ2-2; D is unresolved. Germline CDR1 SQVTM, CDR2 ANQGSEA. Trimming shortened V by 0 bases and J by 4 bases, and 6 bases separated the two germline ends. The CDR3 covers 13 residues. The CDR3 nucleotides are TGCAGCGTTGAAGATGGCTCCACCGGGGAGCTGTTTTTT. It translates to CSVEDGSTGELFF.

The gene calls are TRBV7-9 and TRBJ2-2; tentative D call: TRBD1 (6 bases). V shed 5 bases and J shed 7 bases, with 17 bases lying between them. The CDR3 length is 15 residues. The germline gives CDR1 SEHNR, CDR2 FQNEAQ (reference sequence). The CDR3 protein is CASSKTRDTNGELFF. The CDR3 DNA sequence: TGTGCCAGCAGCAAGACCCGGGACACCAACGGGGAGCTGTTTTTT.

This chain joins TRBV29-1 and TRBJ1-2; D gene ambiguous. V was pared by 1 base and J by 7 bases, with 4 bases between. The length of the CDR3 is 10 residues. The germline CDR1 and CDR2 sequences are SQVTM and ANQGSEA. The CDR3 is CSVEGGGYTF. The CDR3 DNA reads as TGCAGCGTTGAAGGGGGTGGCTACACCTTC.

This chain uses TRBV27 with TRBJ1-4; 9 positions match TRBD1. The CDR3 covers 15 residues. The J segment lost 4 bases and the V segment lost 4 bases, leaving 4 bases of the junction unmatched. From germline, CDR1 is MNHEY and CDR2 SMNVEV (reference sequence). CDR3 DNA sequence: TGTGCCAGCAGTTCCAACAGGGGGCTTAATGAAAAACTGTTTTTT. The encoded protein is CASSSNRGLNEKLFF.

This clone came up many times. The V call is TRBV18, the J call TRBJ1-1; perhaps TRBD1 as D (6 bases). Germline CDR1 is KGHSH and CDR2 is LQKENI. V dropped 4 bases and J dropped 0 bases, with 21 bases sitting between them. The CDR3 has 18 amino acids. The CDR3 nucleotides read TGTGCCAGCTCACGTACAGGGTACTCAGATCCCATGAACACTGAAGCTTTCTTT. It specifies CASSRTGYSDPMNTEAFF.

The DNA of the CDR3 is TGTGCCAGCAGTGAATGGTTCGGGACAGAAGCTTTCTTT. Residues: CASSEWFGTEAFF. This chain joins TRBV25-1 and TRBJ1-1; TRBD1 might be the D (6 bases). CDR1 and CDR2 from the germline V gene are MGHDK and SYGVNS. V shed 1 base and J shed 8 bases, with 11 bases lying between them. The CDR3 length is 13 residues.

The V and J genes are TRBV19 and TRBJ2-7; D perhaps matches TRBD2 (6 bases). V lost 4 bases and J 5 bases, leaving 15 bases between the germline ends. The germline gives CDR1 LNHDA, CDR2 SQIVND (reference sequence). The CDR3 spans 14 residues. The CDR3 DNA reads TGTGCCAGTAGTAGCGGAGGGCCGACTAACGAGCAGTACTTC. Its protein is CASSSGGPTNEQYF. The variable domain in full, completed from reference TRBV19 and TRBJ2-7, reads DGGITQSPKYLFRKEGQNVTLSCEQNLNHDAMYWYRQDPGQGLRLIYYSQIVNDFQKGDIAEGYSVSREKKESFPLTVTSAQKNPTAFYLCASSSGGPTNEQYFGPGTRLTVT.

The chain links TRBV4-1 to TRBJ1-1, with 10 bases aligning to TRBD1. The trim removed 3 bases at V and 11 bases at J, leaving 3 bases unmatched. The germline V gene encodes CDR1 MGHRA and CDR2 YSYEKL. The CDR3 is 12 amino acids. Here the CDR3 reads CASSHGTGVAFF. CDR3 nucleotides: TGCGCCAGCAGCCACGGGACAGGGGTGGCTTTCTTT.

This chain links TRBV2 with TRBJ2-3; D unresolved. The CDR3 is made up of 15 amino acids. The germline V gene has CDR1 SNHLY and CDR2 FYNNEI. Trimming stripped 8 bases from V and 3 bases from J, with 18 bases between. Here the CDR3 reads CASYSVDHQTDTQYF. The CDR3 region has the DNA TGTGCCAGCTATTCTGTGGACCATCAAACAGATACGCAGTATTTT.

The chain employs TRBV2 and TRBJ1-3, with 7 bases that match TRBD1. The J segment lost 0 bases and the V segment lost 1 base, leaving 6 bases of the junction unmatched. The CDR3 totals 17 residues. Germline V CDR1 and CDR2: SNHLY, FYNNEI. CDR3 residues: CASSEGRQGFSGNTIYF. The CDR3 nucleotides read TGTGCCAGCAGTGAAGGGAGACAGGGATTCTCTGGAAACACCATATATTTT.

This sequence joins TRBV7-6 and TRBJ1-3; 8 nucleotides match TRBD1. Germline V CDR1 and CDR2: SGHVS, FNYEAQ. The CDR3 is 15 amino acids. The ends lost 3 bases at V and 3 bases at J; junction bases unmatched: 4. CDR3 loop: CASSFQGAGGNTIYF. CDR3 in DNA: TGTGCCAGCAGCTTTCAGGGGGCTGGTGGAAACACCATATATTTT.

The V call is TRBV6-5, the J call TRBJ2-7; perhaps TRBD1 as D (6 bases). CDR1 is MNHEY and CDR2 is SVGAGI in the germline V gene. This CDR3 is 12 amino acids long. The germline V and J ends were trimmed by 10 bases and 3 bases, with 13 bases remaining between them. CDR3 region: CATKKQGYEQYF. In DNA form, the CDR3 reads TGTGCCACCAAAAAACAGGGCTACGAGCAGTACTTC.

The chain combines TRBV5-4 with TRBJ1-6; 9 nucleotides line up with TRBD1. V gave up 4 bases and J gave up 7 bases; unmatched junction bases: 6. The germline V gene encodes CDR1 SGHNT and CDR2 YYREEE (reference sequence). This CDR3 region has 15 residues. CDR3 sequence: CASSMRTGDNSPLHF. The DNA of the CDR3 is TGTGCCAGCAGCATGCGGACAGGGGACAATTCACCCCTCCACTTT.

The V and J genes are TRBV25-1 and TRBJ1-2; possibly TRBD1 for D (5 bases). Trimming removed 6 bases at V and 3 bases at J, with 20 bases between. The CDR3 has 16 amino acids. Germline V gives CDR1 MGHDK, CDR2 SYGVNS. CDR3 nucleotide sequence: TGTGCCAGCAGCGCAGGGAGATGGGGCCTGGACTATGGCTACACCTTC. The encoded protein is CASSAGRWGLDYGYTF.

The CDR3 nucleotides are TGTGCCAGCAGCCCCCCTCAGAGCTCCTACAATGAGCAGTTCTTC. It translates to CASSPPQSSYNEQFF. The J gene is TRBJ2-1, the V gene TRBV3-1 (or the pseudogene TRBV3-2); D gene uncertain. The CDR3 extends over 15 amino acids. Between the trimmed V and J ends, which lost 4 bases and 0 bases, there was a span of 10 bases. Germline assignment: CDR1 LGHDT and CDR2 YNNKEL (reference sequence).

The rearrangement joins TRBV19 to TRBJ1-4; TRBD1 matches at 8 bases. The V and J ends lost 8 bases and 8 bases, in that order; junction bases with no gene match: 10. The CDR3 has 14 residues. Germline values: CDR1 LNHDA, CDR2 SQIVND (reference sequence). The CDR3 region has the DNA TGTGCCAGTGCCCTCGACAGGGGAGGAGAAAAACTGTTTTTT. Residues: CASALDRGGEKLFF. Supplemented by reference TRBV19 and TRBJ1-4, the full variable domain reads DGGITQSPKYLFRKEGQNVTLSCEQNLNHDAMYWYRQDPGQGLRLIYYSQIVNDFQKGDIAEGYSVSREKKESFPLTVTSAQKNPTAFYLCASALDRGGEKLFFGSGTQLSVL.

A few counts support this clone. V usage is TRBV19 and J usage is TRBJ2-6; 11 nucleotides match TRBD1. Losses at the gene ends were 5 bases for V and 3 bases for J; bases not matched to a gene: 6. Germline CDR1 LNHDA, CDR2 SQIVND (reference sequence). The CDR3 is 17 amino acids. CDR3 sequence (DNA): TGTGCCAGTAGTTCCGGACAGGGGGCAAGTGGGGCCAACGTCCTGACTTTC. Translated: CASSSGQGASGANVLTF.

This clone was detected only a few times. The V and J genes are TRBV15 and TRBJ1-5; the match to TRBD1 covers 8 bases. Germline loops: CDR1 LNHNV, CDR2 YYDKDF (reference sequence). The length of the CDR3 is 13 residues. J gave up 10 bases and V 5 bases, and 7 bases lay outside the gene matches. DNA for the CDR3: TGTGCCACCAGCTATTATGACAGGGGTCCCCAGCATTTT. Amino acid sequence: CATSYYDRGPQHF. The entire variable domain, with the rest obtained from reference TRBV15 and TRBJ1-5, is as follows: DAMVIQNPRYQVTQFGKPVTLSCSQTLNHNVMYWYQQKSSQAPKLLFHYYDKDFNNEADTPDNFQSRRPNTSFCFLDIRSPGLGDTAMYLCATSYYDRGPQHFGDGTRLSIL.

This chain links TRBV4-1 with TRBJ2-7; possible D gene TRBD1, 6 bases. CDR3 size: 16 residues. V was pared by 0 bases and J by 3 bases, with 15 bases between. CDR1 and CDR2 (germline): MGHRA, YSYEKL. CDR3 region: CASSQDSGRGVYEQYF. CDR3 DNA sequence: TGCGCCAGCAGCCAAGATTCGGGCAGGGGAGTCTACGAGCAGTACTTC.

Here the CDR3 reads CASSSGLSGYGYTF. The CDR3 DNA follows: TGTGCCAGTAGTTCTGGCCTCTCAGGCTATGGCTACACCTTC. The chain recombines TRBV19 with TRBJ1-2, with D hard to call. CDR1 LNHDA and CDR2 SQIVND come from the germline V gene (reference sequence). This CDR3 is 14 amino acids long. With 5 bases removed from V and 4 bases from J, the gap between germline ends came to 14 bases.

The V and J genes are TRBV28 and TRBJ1-2, with 7 bases matching TRBD1. This CDR3 spans 16 amino acids. CDR1 and CDR2 from the germline V gene are MDHEN and SYDVKM. V shed 4 bases, J shed 6 bases, and the junction held 14 bases outside the gene matches. CDR3 sequence reads: CASSSGKLDREDGYTF. CDR3 sequence (DNA): TGTGCCAGCAGTTCAGGGAAATTAGACAGGGAAGATGGCTACACCTTC.